Each of the 32 T cell receptor beta chains below was sequenced from the same sample in a study of CD8+ T cells in alopecia areata (dated by TCRdb to between 2017 and 2018). The time point tag for this specimen amounts to: baseline before oral tofacitinib. The library was generated by the immunoSEQ multiplex PCR assay. To provide template for TCR sequencing, every sample had RNA extracted and reverse transcribed into cDNA. TCRdb re-hosts the immuneACCESS table, in-frame sequences only. Its copies lack some clones; in the studies checked, an unresolved V gene accounts for under half of them, and the cause for the rest is not known. The sample has 150,000 to 200,000 clones on record, over 50% of them singletons. The ten largest clones capture roughly 15% of the sample. Specimen: CD4+ T cells sorted from blood, collected at week 0. Receptors originate from a human donor with alopecia areata.

The rearrangement uses TRBV5-6 and TRBJ1-1, with D tentatively TRBD1 (5 bases). Trimming stripped 4 bases from V and 9 bases from J, with 19 bases between. CDR1 and CDR2 (germline): SGHDT, YYEEEE. The CDR3 runs to 14 residues. The CDR3 nucleotides are TGTGCCAGCAGCCTGGACCTCCAACAGGTGAAAGCTTTCTTT. It translates to CASSLDLQQVKAFF.

CDR3 nucleotides: TGTGCCAGCAGCTTAGGGGGACTTTTTGAGCAGTACTTC. This translates into CASSLGGLFEQYF. The V and J genes are TRBV7-2 and TRBJ2-7, with D possibly being TRBD2 (6 bases). V gave up 1 base and J gave up 7 bases, with 11 bases separating them. This CDR3 is 13 amino acids long. Germline V gene sequence: CDR1 SGHTA, CDR2 FQGNSA.

The rearrangement links TRBV29-1 to TRBJ1-1; D is ambiguous. Per germline, CDR1 SQVTM and CDR2 ANQGSEA. V was pared by 4 bases and J by 6 bases, with 18 bases between. This CDR3 comprises 14 residues. In nucleotides, the CDR3 is TGCAGCGTTGTGGCCCCTCTTTCTGGTTCTGAAGCTTTCTTT. It is translated as CSVVAPLSGSEAFF.

V is TRBV7-9 and J is TRBJ2-6; possible D gene TRBD2, 6 bases. Germline values: CDR1 SEHNR, CDR2 FQNEAQ (reference sequence). V gave up 1 base and J gave up 1 base, with 8 bases separating them. This CDR3 has 16 residues. CDR3 bases: TGTGCCAGCAGCTTAGGCGGGGTGTCTGGGGCCAACGTCCTGACTTTC. This codes for CASSLGGVSGANVLTF.

This clone was counted between two and nine times. V usage is TRBV4-1 and J usage is TRBJ2-7; D gene ambiguous. This CDR3 spans 13 amino acids. Trimming removed 0 bases from V and 6 bases from J, with 9 bases in between. Germline V lookup: CDR1 MGHRA, CDR2 YSYEKL. The chain's CDR3 is CASSQDWVGEQYF. The CDR3 nucleotides read TGCGCCAGCAGCCAAGACTGGGTTGGCGAGCAGTACTTC.

V gene TRBV10-3 combines with J gene TRBJ1-1; D not certain. The length of the CDR3 is 13 residues. Germline CDR1 and CDR2: ENHRY and SYGVKD. The V end was cut by 11 bases, the J end by 0 bases, with 13 bases between. The CDR3 nucleotides are TGTGCCCTAAGGGAACAGATGAACACTGAAGCTTTCTTT. This gives the protein CALREQMNTEAFF.

CDR3 protein: CASSSTVDRKGGYGYTF. CDR3 DNA sequence: TGTGCCAGCAGCTCGACCGTGGACAGGAAGGGGGGCTATGGCTACACCTTC. V gene TRBV7-3 combines with J gene TRBJ1-2, with 7 bases matching TRBD1. The CDR3 has 17 residues. Per the germline V gene, CDR1 is SGHTA and CDR2 is FQGTGA. V was pared by 4 bases and J by 4 bases, with 15 bases of the junction left unmatched.

V gene TRBV5-1 combines with J gene TRBJ2-1; D gene uncertain. V lost 0 bases to trimming and J lost 4 bases, with 11 bases between them. The V gene's germline CDR1 is SGHRS and CDR2 YFSETQ. The length of the CDR3 is 15 residues. The CDR3 region is CASSLGDPGYNEQFF. The CDR3 DNA follows: TGCGCCAGCAGCTTGGGGGATCCTGGATACAATGAGCAGTTCTTC.

V and J are TRBV11-2 and TRBJ2-7; D gene ambiguous. This CDR3 contains 12 residues. The V and J ends lost 2 bases and 5 bases respectively, with 7 bases between them. The germline gives CDR1 SGHAT, CDR2 FQNNGV. CDR3 sequence: CASSLRLNEQYF. The CDR3 region has the DNA TGTGCCAGCAGCTTACGGCTAAACGAGCAGTACTTC. The full variable domain, with the rest looked up from reference TRBV11-2 and TRBJ2-7, is EAGVAQSPRYKIIEKRQSVAFWCNPISGHATLYWYQQILGQGPKLLIQFQNNGVVDDSQLPKDRFSAERLKGVDSTLKIQPAKLEDSAVYLCASSLRLNEQYFGPGTRLTVT.

This clone has a single count. The chain joins TRBV5-1 to TRBJ2-7; TRBD1 agrees at 9 bases. Germline lookup yields CDR1 SGHRS and CDR2 YFSETQ. V dropped 4 bases and J dropped 5; count of bases not matched to a gene: 10. This CDR3 has 15 residues. The chain's CDR3 is CASSGDGQGRNEQYF. The CDR3 DNA is TGCGCCAGCAGCGGGGACGGACAGGGGCGCAACGAGCAGTACTTC.

The gene calls are TRBV29-1 and TRBJ2-7, with 7 bases lining up with TRBD1. Germline CDR1 SQVTM, CDR2 ANQGSEA. The CDR3 extends over 14 amino acids. Trimming cost V 6 bases and J 4 bases; bases outside gene matches: 12. The CDR3 reads CSVRQGPGNYEQYF. The CDR3 DNA sequence: TGCAGCGTCCGACAGGGCCCTGGGAATTACGAGCAGTACTTC.

This clone was found a few times. The chain recombines TRBV10-3 with TRBJ2-1; D possibly corresponds to TRBD2 (5 bases). CDR3 length: 13 amino acids. Trimming took off 6 bases at V and 3 bases at J, with 9 bases between the two ends. Germline-derived CDR1 and CDR2 are ENHRY and SYGVKD. DNA of the CDR3: TGTGCCATCAGCATGAGGGACTACAATGAGCAGTTCTTC. Its protein product is CAISMRDYNEQFF.

This rearrangement joins TRBV29-1 to TRBJ1-2, with TRBD1 matching 9 bases. Germline V CDR1 and CDR2: SQVTM, ANQGSEA. The V and J ends lost 3 bases and 4 bases, in that order; junction bases with no gene match: 3. The CDR3 contains 13 residues. The CDR3 is CSVEGQGGYGYTF. As DNA, the CDR3 is TGCAGCGTTGAGGGACAGGGAGGCTATGGCTACACCTTC.

This clone was seen only a few times. The chain combines TRBV10-3 with TRBJ2-5; D perhaps matches TRBD2 (5 bases). The germline V gene encodes CDR1 ENHRY and CDR2 SYGVKD. Trimming cost V 5 bases and J 2 bases, with 9 bases left between them. This CDR3 comprises 13 residues. For the CDR3, the DNA is TGTGCCATCAGTCGGACTGATCAAGAGACCCAGTACTTC. Translating it yields CAISRTDQETQYF.

A single count supports this clone. The chain links TRBV2 to TRBJ2-5; the D gene is possibly TRBD2 (5 bases). Germline values: CDR1 SNHLY, CDR2 FYNNEI. V lost 0 bases and J 5 bases, leaving 10 bases between the germline ends. This CDR3 has 14 residues. The CDR3 DNA follows: TGTGCCAGCAGTGAAGCGGACTTAAGGGAGACCCAGTACTTC. Amino acids: CASSEADLRETQYF. The full variable domain, rest sourced from reference TRBV2 and TRBJ2-5, is EPEVTQTPSHQVTQMGQEVILRCVPISNHLYFYWYRQILGQKVEFLVSFYNNEISEKSEIFDDQFSVERPDGSNFTLKIRSTKLEDSAMYFCASSEADLRETQYFGPGTRLLVL.

The V and J genes are TRBV20-1 and TRBJ1-2; D is unresolved. From germline, CDR1 is DFQATT and CDR2 SNEGSKA (reference sequence). V shed 6 bases and J shed 8 bases, with 7 bases lying between them. The CDR3 extends over 9 amino acids. CDR3 in amino acids: CSAPGGYTF. CDR3 bases: TGCAGTGCCCCGGGGGGCTACACCTTC.

In this sample, this clone turned up a few times. This sequence joins TRBV2 and TRBJ2-7; 7 nucleotides align to TRBD1. J gave up 10 bases and V 6 bases, and 9 bases lay outside the gene matches. CDR1 is SNHLY, CDR2 FYNNEI, per germline. CDR3 length: 12 amino acids. The CDR3 spells CASRQQGWVQYF. In nucleotides, the CDR3 is TGTGCCAGCAGACAACAGGGGTGGGTCCAGTACTTC.

CDR3 amino acids: CASSYSRGGGDTQYF. CDR3 sequence (DNA): TGTGCCAGCAGTTACTCGCGGGGGGGTGGAGATACGCAGTATTTT. The V gene is TRBV6-5, the J gene TRBJ2-3; 9 bases map to TRBD2. Per the germline V gene, CDR1 is MNHEY and CDR2 is SVGAGI. The V segment lost 0 bases and the J segment 5 bases; nucleotides outside the gene matches: 3. The CDR3 totals 15 residues.

The CDR3 DNA follows: TGTGCCAGCAGTGTGGGGACAGGGGGCGAGCAGTACTTC. It specifies CASSVGTGGEQYF. V and J are TRBV2 and TRBJ2-7, with 11 bases that match TRBD1. Germline CDR1 SNHLY, CDR2 FYNNEI. CDR3 length equals 13 residues. V shed 4 bases and J 6 bases; nucleotides not matched to a gene: 2.

In its sample, this clone was seen once. This chain links TRBV25-1 with TRBJ2-5; D is perhaps TRBD1 (6 bases). This CDR3 contains 14 residues. The germline gives CDR1 MGHDK, CDR2 SYGVNS. V lost 7 bases to trimming and J lost 5 bases, with 17 bases between them. In DNA, the CDR3 is TGTGCCAGCAATTCCCCAGGGGTTGGGGAGACCCAGTACTTC. Translation gives CASNSPGVGETQYF.

The V gene is TRBV2, the J gene TRBJ2-6; D is possibly TRBD1 or TRBD2 (6 bases each). Germline loops: CDR1 SNHLY, CDR2 FYNNEI. V lost 6 bases, J lost 1 base, and 19 bases lay in between. This CDR3 contains 18 residues. CDR3 bases: TGTGCCAGCAGGGCAGGAGGGACATTGGTGTCTGGGGCCAACGTCCTGACTTTC. The encoded protein is CASRAGGTLVSGANVLTF.

The chain employs TRBV7-9 and TRBJ2-1; no definite D call. This CDR3 has 13 residues. Germline-derived CDR1 and CDR2 are SEHNR and FQNEAQ (reference sequence). Between the trimmed V and J ends, which lost 2 bases and 6 bases, there was a span of 8 bases. CDR3 loop: CASSLIIGNEQFF. The DNA for the CDR3 is TGTGCCAGCAGCTTAATAATTGGCAATGAGCAGTTCTTC.

The V gene is TRBV6-5, the J gene TRBJ1-5; D is unresolved. With 5 bases removed from V and 2 bases from J, the gap between germline ends came to 7 bases. The CDR3 is made up of 13 amino acids. Germline CDR1 MNHEY, CDR2 SVGAGI. Here the CDR3 DNA reads TGTGCCAGCAGTGGATCTGGCAATCAGCCCCAGCATTTT. Its protein product is CASSGSGNQPQHF.

The chain uses TRBV5-6 and TRBJ2-2; D gene unclear. Germline lookup yields CDR1 SGHDT and CDR2 YYEEEE. V lost 5 bases and J lost 4, with 3 bases in between. This CDR3 is built from 11 residues. CDR3 in DNA: TGTGCCAGCAGTATCACCGGGGAGCTGTTTTTT. It yields the protein CASSITGELFF.

The genes are TRBV7-9 and TRBJ2-1; no clear D. The length of the CDR3 is 11 residues. V lost 6 bases to trimming and J lost 7 bases, with 7 bases between them. From germline, CDR1 is SEHNR and CDR2 FQNEAQ (reference sequence). CDR3 bases: TGTGCCAGCAGTCCCGGGAATGAGCAGTTCTTC. Protein sequence: CASSPGNEQFF.

The V gene is TRBV4-2, the J gene TRBJ2-5; no clear D gene. The V end lost 1 base, the J end lost 5 bases, and 11 bases lay between the germline ends. Germline V gene sequence: CDR1 LGHNA, CDR2 YNFKEQ. The CDR3 contains 14 residues. The CDR3 protein is CASSQGSSWETQYF. CDR3 nucleotides: TGTGCCAGCAGCCAAGGATCCAGCTGGGAGACCCAGTACTTC.

The gene calls are TRBV2 and TRBJ1-1; no definite D call. Germline CDR1 SNHLY, CDR2 FYNNEI. The CDR3 totals 13 residues. The V and J ends lost 8 bases and 2 bases respectively, with 12 bases between them. This CDR3 is CASGWQSNTEAFF. DNA of the CDR3: TGTGCCAGCGGGTGGCAGTCCAACACTGAAGCTTTCTTT.

The gene calls are TRBV5-1 and TRBJ2-1; 8 bases are a match to TRBD2. The CDR3 is 15 residues long. V was pared by 0 bases and J by 9 bases, with 8 bases of the junction left unmatched. Germline V gene sequence: CDR1 SGHRS, CDR2 YFSETQ. The CDR3 is CASSLVPAGEGEQFF. The DNA of the CDR3 is TGCGCCAGCAGCTTGGTTCCAGCGGGGGAGGGTGAGCAGTTCTTC.

The CDR3 sequence: CSVRDPVSYEQYF. The CDR3 DNA reads TGCAGCGTCCGGGACCCAGTCTCCTACGAGCAGTACTTC. The chain is built from TRBV29-1 and TRBJ2-7; either TRBD1 or TRBD2 may supply D (5 bases each). The CDR3 length is 13 residues. V lost 6 bases and J 0 bases, leaving 12 bases between the germline ends. The germline V gene encodes CDR1 SQVTM and CDR2 ANQGSEA.

The chain employs TRBV14 and TRBJ2-6, with D perhaps matching TRBD1 (5 bases). The CDR3 sequence is 15 residues long. Trimming stripped 3 bases from V and 0 bases from J, with 6 bases between. Germline V lookup: CDR1 SGHDN, CDR2 FVKESK. The CDR3 loop reads CASSHRASGANVLTF. DNA of the CDR3: TGTGCCAGCAGCCACAGGGCCTCTGGGGCCAACGTCCTGACTTTC. Based on the CDR3 plus reference TRBV14 and TRBJ2-6, the full variable domain is EAGVTQFPSHSVIEKGQTVTLRCDPISGHDNLYWYRRVMGKEIKFLLHFVKESKQDESGMPNNRFLAERTGGTYSTLKVQPAELEDSGVYFCASSHRASGANVLTFGAGSRLTVL.

In this sample, this clone turned up a few times. An end of the junction differs from the germline gene, which may be a read error. The J gene is TRBJ1-1, the V gene TRBV14; D is unresolved. Germline V gives CDR1 SGHDN, CDR2 FVKESK. This CDR3 region has 13 residues. The DNA of the CDR3 is TGTGCCAGCAGCCAAGGAACCGGGGAGAAGGGAAGCTTT. It translates to CASSQGTGEKGSF.

The CDR3 region is CASTEGLHYNSPLHF. The CDR3 DNA reads as TGTGCCAGCACCGAGGGTTTACATTATAATTCACCCCTCCACTTT. The J gene is TRBJ1-6, the V gene TRBV5-6; D call uncertain. CDR1 and CDR2 from the germline V gene are SGHDT and YYEEEE. The V end lost 6 bases, the J end lost 4 bases, and 14 bases lay between the germline ends. The CDR3 contains 15 residues.